One and the same sample provided the 26 T cell receptor beta chains below, sequenced in a study of blood T cell repertoires in COVID-19. Sequencing used immunoSEQ multiplex PCR; TCRdb keeps in-frame clones, though not all of them. This table has under 300,000 clones, nearly 90% appearing once. Specimen: peripheral blood. These receptors were taken from a woman in her forties who had recovered from COVID-19.

The genes are TRBV4-2 and TRBJ1-2; TRBD1 matches 7 bases. The CDR3 covers 14 residues. In germline, CDR1 is LGHNA, CDR2 YNFKEQ. Losses at the gene ends were 5 bases for V and 2 bases for J; bases not matched to a gene: 5. The CDR3 DNA sequence: TGTGCCAGCAGCACCCGGGACAGCAACTATGGCTACACCTTC. Protein product: CASSTRDSNYGYTF.

The DNA for the CDR3 is TGTGCCAGCAGCTTATTGCTAGCGGGGGGGTTAACAGAGACCCAGTACTTC. This sequence encodes CASSLLLAGGLTETQYF. V usage is TRBV7-8 and J usage is TRBJ2-5, with 12 bases lining up with TRBD2. Germline values: CDR1 SGHVS, CDR2 FQNEAQ. CDR3 size: 17 residues. With V trimmed by 2 bases and J by 4 bases, 8 bases remained unmatched.

V usage is TRBV27 and J usage is TRBJ2-7; 8 bases are a match to TRBD1. V shed 3 bases and J 3 bases; nucleotides not matched to a gene: 4. CDR1 is MNHEY and CDR2 is SMNVEV in the germline V gene (reference sequence). There are 14 residues in the CDR3. This chain's CDR3 is CASSLGDRIYEQYF. The CDR3 DNA reads TGTGCCAGCAGTTTGGGGGACAGGATCTACGAGCAGTACTTC.

This chain uses TRBV19 with TRBJ2-1; TRBD2 aligns across 13 bases. The CDR3 runs 19 residues. Germline values: CDR1 LNHDA, CDR2 SQIVND (reference sequence). The V gene end was trimmed by 4 bases and the J gene end by 7 bases; junction bases not matched to a gene: 16. For the CDR3, the DNA is TGTGCCAGTAGTACTTACCGGCCAGGGACTAGCGGGAATCTAAATGAGCAGTTCTTC. This gives the protein CASSTYRPGTSGNLNEQFF.

This clone has just one count. J is TRBJ2-1 and V is TRBV6-5; 7 bases line up with TRBD2. V lost 6 bases to trimming and J lost 4 bases; unmatched junction nucleotides: 9. Germline loops: CDR1 MNHEY, CDR2 SVGAGI. The CDR3 runs 15 residues. The CDR3 DNA follows: TGTGCCAGCAGAAGCGGGGTCCTATTTTACAATGAGCAGTTCTTC. It is translated as CASRSGVLFYNEQFF.

This sequence joins TRBV5-1 and TRBJ2-7; 9 bases map to TRBD1. This CDR3 region has 15 residues. V gave up 1 base and J gave up 0 bases; unmatched junction bases: 2. From germline, CDR1 is SGHRS and CDR2 YFSETQ. CDR3 nucleotides: TGCGCCAGCAGCTTGCTGGGACAGGGCTCCTACGAGCAGTACTTC. Amino acids: CASSLLGQGSYEQYF. Together with reference TRBV5-1 and TRBJ2-7, the CDR3 gives the full variable domain: KAGVTQTPRYLIKTRGQQVTLSCSPISGHRSVSWYQQTPGQGLQFLFEYFSETQRNKGNFPGRFSGRQFSNSRSEMNVSTLELGDSALYLCASSLLGQGSYEQYFGPGTRLTVT.

The chain employs TRBV10-1 and TRBJ1-3; D might be TRBD1 (5 bases). CDR1 is WNHNN and CDR2 is SYGVQD in the germline V gene (reference sequence). This CDR3 contains 16 residues. V was shortened by 4 bases and J by 2 bases, with 15 bases between the two germline ends. CDR3 in DNA: TGCGCCAGCAGTGCGAGACGGGGGGGTCCTGGAAACACCATATATTTT. It encodes CASSARRGGPGNTIYF.

V usage is TRBV27 and J usage is TRBJ1-3; D unresolved. The V gene's germline CDR1 is MNHEY and CDR2 SMNVEV (reference sequence). The CDR3 runs 14 residues. Trimming took 2 bases from V and 2 from J, leaving 7 bases between them. In nucleotides, the CDR3 is TGTGCCAGCAGTTTAAGAGGGCCTGGAAACACCATATATTTT. Protein: CASSLRGPGNTIYF.

This clone showed up just a few times. The V call is TRBV5-6, the J call TRBJ2-1; TRBD2 matches 14 bases. CDR1 is SGHDT and CDR2 is YYEEEE in the germline V gene. The CDR3 has 16 amino acids. Unmatched junction bases numbered 4, after V lost 3 bases and J lost 5 bases. The DNA of the CDR3 is TGTGCCAGCAGCTGGACTAGCGGGAGGATCGACAATGAGCAGTTCTTC. Protein product: CASSWTSGRIDNEQFF.

The chain couples TRBV10-3 to TRBJ2-5, with 8 bases lining up with TRBD2. This CDR3 region has 15 residues. With V trimmed by 5 bases and J by 5 bases, 10 bases remained unmatched. Germline values: CDR1 ENHRY, CDR2 SYGVKD. DNA for the CDR3: TGTGCCATCAGTCCTTCAAGCGGGAGAGGGGAGACCCAGTACTTC. Translation gives CAISPSSGRGETQYF.

The V and J genes are TRBV5-4 and TRBJ2-5; a possible D gene is TRBD2 (5 bases). V was clipped by 2 bases and J by 5 bases, with 13 bases between them. CDR3 size: 14 residues. CDR1 and CDR2 from the germline V gene are SGHNT and YYREEE (reference sequence). CDR3 in amino acids: CASSFEGRTETQYF. The DNA of the CDR3 is TGTGCCAGCAGCTTCGAGGGTAGGACGGAGACCCAGTACTTC.

The chain combines TRBV24-1 with TRBJ2-5; 10 bases align to TRBD1. Germline CDR1 KGHDR, CDR2 SFDVKD. The CDR3 loop spans 15 amino acids. The trim removed 4 bases at V and 5 bases at J, leaving 6 bases unmatched. DNA of the CDR3: TGTGCCACCAGTGAGGGGACAGGGGCTCAGGAGACCCAGTACTTC. This gives the protein CATSEGTGAQETQYF.

V is TRBV11-3 and J is TRBJ2-7; 10 bases line up with TRBD1. The CDR3 extends over 15 amino acids. After removal of 5 bases from V and 4 bases from J, the junction contained 8 bases not matched to a gene. CDR1 is SGHNT and CDR2 is YENEEA in the germline V gene. The chain's CDR3 is CASSQGQGTSYEQYF. The CDR3 DNA reads TGTGCCAGCAGCCAGGGACAGGGGACTTCTTACGAGCAGTACTTC.

The chain carries TRBV11-3 and TRBJ2-1; 7 nucleotides line up with TRBD2. From germline, CDR1 is SGHNT and CDR2 YENEEA. CDR3 length: 18 amino acids. V dropped 0 bases and J dropped 4; count of bases not matched to a gene: 12. The CDR3 DNA sequence: TGTGCCAGCAGCTTAGAAGGGCCGGCTAGCGGCCAATACAATGAGCAGTTCTTC. Translating it yields CASSLEGPASGQYNEQFF.

The chain is built from TRBV30 and TRBJ2-1, with 10 bases fitting TRBD2. CDR3 length equals 13 residues. Trimming cost V 0 bases and J 15 bases; bases outside gene matches: 8. Germline V gene lookup returns CDR1 GTSNPN and CDR2 SVGIG (reference sequence). The CDR3 reads CAWSVGLAATLFF. CDR3 bases: TGTGCCTGGAGTGTTGGACTAGCGGCGACACTGTTCTTC.

This chain uses TRBV19 with TRBJ1-2; TRBD1 matches at 7 bases. V was pared by 10 bases and J by 8 bases, with 10 bases of the junction left unmatched. Germline CDR1 and CDR2: LNHDA and SQIVND (reference sequence). The CDR3 sequence is 12 residues long. The CDR3 coding sequence is TGTGCCACCACAGACAGGGAGAAAGGCTACACCTTC. Protein: CATTDREKGYTF.

The genes are TRBV18 and TRBJ2-7; 8 bases are shared with TRBD1. This CDR3 is built from 14 residues. CDR1 is KGHSH and CDR2 is LQKENI in the germline V gene. V shed 9 bases and J 2 bases; nucleotides not matched to a gene: 9. The CDR3 loop is CASNRGQGAYEQYF. The CDR3 coding sequence is TGTGCCAGTAACAGAGGACAGGGAGCCTACGAGCAGTACTTC.

The chain links TRBV5-5 to TRBJ1-5; TRBD1 matches 10 bases. V was clipped by 2 bases and J by 0 bases; unmatched bases: 8. The CDR3 length is 18 residues. CDR1 and CDR2 from the germline V gene are SGHKS and YYEKEE (reference sequence). CDR3 nucleotide sequence: TGTGCCAGCAGCTTCCAAATAGGGACAGGGGCTAGCAATCAGCCCCAGCATTTT. This gives the protein CASSFQIGTGASNQPQHF.

J is TRBJ2-3 and V is TRBV20-1, with D perhaps matching TRBD1 (6 bases). The germline CDR1 and CDR2 sequences are DFQATT and SNEGSKA (reference sequence). The CDR3 length is 11 residues. The CDR3 DNA follows: TGCAGCGCAGAGGGGGCAGATACGCAGTATTTT. It translates to CSAEGADTQYF.

The gene calls are TRBV3-1 (or the pseudogene TRBV3-2) and TRBJ2-5; 7 bases match TRBD1. Trimming cost V 2 bases and J 3 bases; bases outside gene matches: 6. The CDR3 loop spans 15 amino acids. Germline lookup yields CDR1 LGHDT and CDR2 YNNKEL (reference sequence). The CDR3, as DNA: TGTGCCAGCAGCCAATGGGGCGACAGGGAAGAGACCCAGTACTTC. Its protein is CASSQWGDREETQYF.

This clone was seen a few times. The rearrangement joins TRBV19 to TRBJ1-5; 8 positions match TRBD1. J gave up 2 bases and V 5 bases, and 2 bases lay outside the gene matches. The germline gives CDR1 LNHDA, CDR2 SQIVND (reference sequence). This CDR3 is 14 amino acids long. The CDR3: CASSSTGGNQPQHF. For the CDR3, the DNA is TGTGCCAGTAGTTCGACAGGGGGCAATCAGCCCCAGCATTTT.

The table lists this clone with a few counts. V is TRBV19 and J is TRBJ1-5; 7 bases line up with TRBD1. Germline CDR1 is LNHDA and CDR2 is SQIVND (reference sequence). Trimming cost V 3 bases and J 5 bases; bases outside gene matches: 4. The CDR3 is made up of 14 amino acids. The CDR3: CASSISTGDQPQHF. In DNA, the CDR3 is TGTGCCAGTAGTATTTCCACAGGGGATCAGCCCCAGCATTTT.

This clone is a singleton in its sample. The chain's CDR3 is CASSQELVTRDGELFF. CDR3 bases: TGTGCCAGCAGCCAAGAACTAGTCACTCGGGACGGGGAGCTGTTTTTT. This chain links TRBV3-1 (or the pseudogene TRBV3-2) with TRBJ2-2, with D possibly matching TRBD2 (5 bases). The germline V and J ends were trimmed by 0 bases and 7 bases, with 15 bases remaining between them. Germline values: CDR1 LGHDT, CDR2 YNNKEL (reference sequence). The CDR3 runs 16 residues.

V usage is TRBV4-1 and J usage is TRBJ2-7; D might be TRBD1 (5 bases). V was trimmed by 0 bases and J by 0 bases, leaving 12 bases between them. CDR3 length: 16 amino acids. Germline V gene data show CDR1 as MGHRA and CDR2 as YSYEKL. This CDR3 is CASSQDSNRHSYEQYF. DNA of the CDR3: TGCGCCAGCAGCCAAGATTCTAACAGGCACTCCTACGAGCAGTACTTC.

V and J are TRBV6-1 and TRBJ1-3, with a tentative D call TRBD1 (6 bases). CDR1 and CDR2 (germline): MNHNS, SASEGT. This CDR3 is built from 16 residues. Deletions cut 3 bases from V and 0 bases from J, with 12 bases between. The CDR3 DNA sequence: TGTGCCAGCAGTGACCCAGGACAGAGCTCTGGAAACACCATATATTTT. This encodes CASSDPGQSSGNTIYF.

The genes are TRBV2 and TRBJ1-5; TRBD1 matches 7 bases. The CDR3 is 15 amino acids. CDR1 is SNHLY and CDR2 is FYNNEI in the germline V gene. Trimming removed 3 bases from V and 4 bases from J; junction bases left unmatched: 6. Here the CDR3 DNA reads TGTGCCAGCAGTGATGACAGGGAAAGGAATCAGCCCCAGCATTTT. This translates into CASSDDRERNQPQHF.